The present T cell receptor (beta chain) was sequenced within a study of molecular identifiers for immune sequencing clone quantification. Whole-study results and caveats: More than 97% of effector molecules, versus under 1% of naive-cell molecules, belonged to clones above 20 RNA copies. Detectable among about a million naive cells, according to reports, was Jurkat TCR RNA spiked in from one cell.

Concerning this clonotype itself: Its antigen is not identified. A single base separates this from a much larger clone, so it may be a read error.

Previously described methods and listed TCR primers were employed for the bulk TCR libraries. TCRdb ran MiXCR on the PCR reads and lists one entry per CDR3 protein. The table has tens of thousands of distinct CDR3 sequences, about 24% seen once; the top ten hold about 0.91%. CD8+CD4-CCR7+CD45RA+ cells were sorted as naive CD8 T cells. This CDR3 region has 14 residues. V was cut by 7 bases and J by 13 bases, with 22 bases left in between. The germline V gene has CDR1 LNHDA and CDR2 SQIVND (reference sequence). This receptor was identified in a human donor in good health. Some libraries in this study had Jurkat cell RNA spiked in. The chain combines TRBV19 with TRBJ2-2, with a weak D call TRBD2 (5 bases). The source material was naive CD8+ T cells from blood, with Jurkat cell RNA spiked in. This sample's subset: FACS-sorted CD8+CD4-CCR7+CD45RA+ naive T cells. The CDR3 loop is CASTAAGPYRGLFF. The CDR3 region has the DNA TGTGCCAGTACGGCAGCCGGGCCCTACCGGGGGCTGTTTTTT.